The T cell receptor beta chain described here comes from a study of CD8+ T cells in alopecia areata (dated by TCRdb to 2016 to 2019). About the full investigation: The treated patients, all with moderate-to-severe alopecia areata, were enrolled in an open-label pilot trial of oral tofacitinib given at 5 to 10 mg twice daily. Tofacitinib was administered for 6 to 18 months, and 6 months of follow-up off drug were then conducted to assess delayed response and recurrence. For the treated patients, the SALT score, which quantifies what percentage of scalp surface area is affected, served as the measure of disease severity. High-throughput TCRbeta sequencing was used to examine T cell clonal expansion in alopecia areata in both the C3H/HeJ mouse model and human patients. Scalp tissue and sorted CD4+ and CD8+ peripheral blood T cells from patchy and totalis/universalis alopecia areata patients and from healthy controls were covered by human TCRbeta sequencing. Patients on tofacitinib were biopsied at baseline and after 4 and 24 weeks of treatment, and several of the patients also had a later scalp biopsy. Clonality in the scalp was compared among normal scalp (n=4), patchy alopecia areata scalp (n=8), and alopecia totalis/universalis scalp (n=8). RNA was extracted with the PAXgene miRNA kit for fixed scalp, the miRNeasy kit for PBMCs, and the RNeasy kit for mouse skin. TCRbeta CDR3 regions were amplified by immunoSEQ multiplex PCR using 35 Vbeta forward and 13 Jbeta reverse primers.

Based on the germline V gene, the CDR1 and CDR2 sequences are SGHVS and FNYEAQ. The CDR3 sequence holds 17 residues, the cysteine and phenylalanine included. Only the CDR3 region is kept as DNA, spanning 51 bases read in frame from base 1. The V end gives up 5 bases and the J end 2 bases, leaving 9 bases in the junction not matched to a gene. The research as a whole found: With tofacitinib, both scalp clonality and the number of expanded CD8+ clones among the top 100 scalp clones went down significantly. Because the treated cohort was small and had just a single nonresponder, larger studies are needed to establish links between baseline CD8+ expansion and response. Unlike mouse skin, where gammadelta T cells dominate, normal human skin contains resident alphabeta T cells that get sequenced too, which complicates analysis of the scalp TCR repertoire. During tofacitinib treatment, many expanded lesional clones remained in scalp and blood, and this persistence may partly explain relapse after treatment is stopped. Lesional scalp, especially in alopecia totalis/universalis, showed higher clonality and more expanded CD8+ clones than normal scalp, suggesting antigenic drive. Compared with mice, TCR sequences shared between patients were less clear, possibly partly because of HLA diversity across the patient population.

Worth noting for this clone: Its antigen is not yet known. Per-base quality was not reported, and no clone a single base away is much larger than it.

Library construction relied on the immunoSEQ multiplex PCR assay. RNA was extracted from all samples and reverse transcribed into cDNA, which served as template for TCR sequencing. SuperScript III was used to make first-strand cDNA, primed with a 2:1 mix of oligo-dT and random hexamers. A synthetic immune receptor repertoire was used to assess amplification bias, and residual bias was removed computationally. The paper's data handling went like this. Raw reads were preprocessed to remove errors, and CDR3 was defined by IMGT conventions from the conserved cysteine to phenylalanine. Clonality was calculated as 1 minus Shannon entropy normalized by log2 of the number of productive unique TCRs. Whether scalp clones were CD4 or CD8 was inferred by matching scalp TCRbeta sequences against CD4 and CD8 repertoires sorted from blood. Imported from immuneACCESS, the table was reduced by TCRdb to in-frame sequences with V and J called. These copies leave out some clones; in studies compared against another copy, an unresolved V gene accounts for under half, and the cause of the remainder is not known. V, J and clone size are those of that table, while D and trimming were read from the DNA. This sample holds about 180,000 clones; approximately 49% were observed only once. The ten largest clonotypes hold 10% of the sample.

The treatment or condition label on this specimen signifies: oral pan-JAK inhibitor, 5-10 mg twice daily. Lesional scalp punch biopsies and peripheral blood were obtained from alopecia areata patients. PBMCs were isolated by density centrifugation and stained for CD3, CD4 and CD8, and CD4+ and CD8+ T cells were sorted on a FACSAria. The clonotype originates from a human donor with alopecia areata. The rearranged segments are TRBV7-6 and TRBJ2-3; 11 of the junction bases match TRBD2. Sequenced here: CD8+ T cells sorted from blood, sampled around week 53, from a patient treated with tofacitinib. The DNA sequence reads TGTGCCAGCAGCAGGCCGGGACTAGCGGACCACACAGATACGCAGTATTTT. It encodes CASSRPGLADHTDTQYF.